The 24 T cell receptor beta chains presented below share a single source sample, sequenced in a study of blood T cell repertoires in COVID-19. Here immunoSEQ multiplex PCR was the method, and the copy in TCRdb shows in-frame clones only, minus some. The sample shows 100,000 to 130,000 clones, about three quarters of them seen only once. The sample was peripheral blood. Receptors were obtained from a man in his 70s with acute or convalescent COVID-19.

The rearrangement uses TRBV7-2 and TRBJ1-1; weak D call: TRBD1 (6 bases). The CDR3 is 13 amino acids. Germline assignment: CDR1 SGHTA and CDR2 FQGNSA. Trimming removed 5 bases from V and 14 bases from J, with 21 bases in between. In DNA form, the CDR3 reads TGTGCCAGCAGCGAAAGGACAGCTTTACGAACCTTCTTT. The encoded protein is CASSERTALRTFF.

This clone was seen only a few times. The chain has TRBV2 and TRBJ2-7, with D possibly matching TRBD1 (7 bases). Germline V gene lookup returns CDR1 SNHLY and CDR2 FYNNEI. Trimming cost V 1 base and J 3 bases, with 16 bases left between them. This CDR3 has 16 amino acids. CDR3 DNA: TGTGCCAGCAGTGAAGGCGAGGGCAGGGGGGTCTACGAGCAGTACTTC. This translates into CASSEGEGRGVYEQYF.

The J gene is TRBJ2-5, the V gene TRBV7-9; 11 bases map to TRBD1. With 5 bases clipped from V and 4 bases from J, the junction kept 9 bases outside the gene matches. Germline-derived CDR1 and CDR2 are SEHNR and FQNEAQ (reference sequence). The length of the CDR3 is 16 residues. The CDR3 coding sequence is TGTGCCAGCAGCCCCGAAGGGACAGGGGGACGAGAGACCCAGTACTTC. Its protein product is CASSPEGTGGRETQYF. Full variable domain (outside the CDR3, taken from reference TRBV7-9 and TRBJ2-5): DTGVSQNPRHKITKRGQNVTFRCDPISEHNRLYWYRQTLGQGPEFLTYFQNEAQLEKSRLLSDRFSAERPKGSFSTLEIQRTEQGDSAMYLCASSPEGTGGRETQYFGPGTRLLVL.

This chain uses TRBV19 with TRBJ2-3; no clear D gene. This CDR3 has 12 amino acids. CDR1 and CDR2 (germline): LNHDA, SQIVND (reference sequence). The V and J ends lost 5 bases and 6 bases respectively, with 9 bases between them. CDR3: CASSRIGDTQYF. CDR3 DNA: TGTGCCAGTAGTCGGATCGGGGATACGCAGTATTTT.

The DNA for the CDR3 is TGTGCCAGCAGTTCATCCCGGGACAGGGGTTCCTACAATGAGCAGTTCTTC. Translating gives CASSSSRDRGSYNEQFF. V usage is TRBV27 and J usage is TRBJ2-1, with 10 bases that match TRBD1. With V trimmed by 4 bases and J by 1 base, 7 bases remained unmatched. Looked up from germline, CDR1 is MNHEY and CDR2 is SMNVEV (reference sequence). This CDR3 is 17 amino acids long.

The chain has TRBV3-1 (or the pseudogene TRBV3-2) and TRBJ2-7; no definite D call. The germline gives CDR1 LGHDT, CDR2 YNNKEL (reference sequence). V was shortened by 4 bases and J by 3 bases, with 7 bases between the two germline ends. This CDR3 comprises 12 residues. This CDR3 reads CASSRQDYEQYF. As DNA, the CDR3 is TGTGCCAGCAGCCGGCAGGACTACGAGCAGTACTTC.

The CDR3 sequence: CASNPGLARNNEQFF. DNA of the CDR3: TGCGCCAGCAACCCGGGACTAGCTCGAAATAATGAGCAGTTCTTC. The J gene is TRBJ2-1, the V gene TRBV10-2; 9 bases match TRBD2. The CDR3 loop spans 15 amino acids. Germline loops: CDR1 WSHSY, CDR2 SAAADI. V trimming: 7 bases; J trimming: 7 bases; junction bases outside the gene matches: 11.

As to this clone: This CDR3 is also generated by other DNA sequences in the sample. The genes are TRBV7-9 and TRBJ1-3; no clear D gene. This CDR3 is 14 amino acids long. V was pared by 2 bases and J by 1 base, with 6 bases between. CDR1 is SEHNR, CDR2 FQNEAQ, per germline (reference sequence). This chain's CDR3 is CASSLFQSGNTIYF. The CDR3, as DNA: TGTGCCAGCAGCTTATTTCAATCTGGAAACACCATATATTTT.

In this sample, this clone turned up a few times. CDR3 in DNA: TGTGCCAGCAGCTTAGTTCTCGGTGCCGGGGAAAAACTGTTTTTT. The encoded protein is CASSLVLGAGEKLFF. This chain uses TRBV7-8 with TRBJ1-4; D unresolved. Trimming pared 1 base from V and 8 bases from J, leaving 14 bases between. The CDR3 length is 15 residues. Germline V gene sequence: CDR1 SGHVS, CDR2 FQNEAQ.

The chain couples TRBV5-1 to TRBJ1-1; D unclear. V was cut by 3 bases and J by 4 bases, with 13 bases left in between. Per germline, CDR1 SGHRS and CDR2 YFSETQ. The CDR3 is 14 amino acids. The CDR3 sequence is CASSSGPPSTEAFF. The DNA of the CDR3 is TGCGCCAGCAGCTCTGGTCCCCCCAGCACTGAAGCTTTCTTT.

The chain couples TRBV19 to TRBJ2-5; 9 nucleotides agree with TRBD2. Germline values: CDR1 LNHDA, CDR2 SQIVND (reference sequence). The CDR3 is 15 amino acids. The V segment lost 4 bases and the J segment 1 base; nucleotides outside the gene matches: 4. Here the CDR3 reads CASSRGLAGQETQYF. As DNA, the CDR3 is TGTGCCAGTAGTAGGGGACTAGCCGGCCAAGAGACCCAGTACTTC.

This clone appeared a few times. The gene calls are TRBV12-3 or TRBV12-4 and TRBJ2-4, with 7 bases aligning to TRBD1. This CDR3 contains 13 residues. V gave up 6 bases and J gave up 5 bases; unmatched junction bases: 4. CDR3 sequence reads: CASSLTGQNIQYF. Here the CDR3 DNA reads TGTGCCAGCAGCCTGACAGGGCAAAACATTCAGTACTTC.

CDR3 protein: CASSLGSGGPAYEQYF. DNA of the CDR3: TGTGCCAGCAGCTTAGGTAGCGGGGGGCCGGCCTACGAGCAGTACTTC. The chain is built from TRBV5-4 and TRBJ2-7, with TRBD2 matching over 10 bases. J gave up 2 bases and V 2 bases, and 7 bases lay outside the gene matches. The V gene's germline CDR1 is SGHNT and CDR2 YYREEE (reference sequence). The CDR3 consists of 16 residues.

The chain recombines TRBV6-2 or TRBV6-3 with TRBJ1-1; D unresolved. The V end lost 4 bases, the J end lost 0 bases, and 6 bases lay between the germline ends. The CDR3 is 13 residues long. The V gene's germline CDR1 is MNHEY and CDR2 SVGEGT. The CDR3 loop is CASSLSMNTEAFF. The CDR3 DNA follows: TGTGCCAGCAGTTTGTCAATGAACACTGAAGCTTTCTTT.

This sequence joins TRBV10-2 and TRBJ2-5; TRBD2 matches 9 bases. The J segment lost 2 bases and the V segment lost 1 base, leaving 2 bases of the junction unmatched. Germline lookup yields CDR1 WSHSY and CDR2 SAAADI. The CDR3 length is 15 residues. The CDR3 nucleotides are TGCGCCAGCAGTGAGTTAGCGGGGGTTCAAGAGACCCAGTACTTC. This sequence encodes CASSELAGVQETQYF.

V and J are TRBV7-9 and TRBJ2-7; the D gene is possibly TRBD1 (6 bases). The CDR3 has 13 residues. The V end was cut by 5 bases, the J end by 5 bases, with 13 bases between. Germline assignment: CDR1 SEHNR and CDR2 FQNEAQ (reference sequence). CDR3 nucleotide sequence: TGTGCCAGCAGCGACCTTTACAGGGACGAGCAGTACTTC. Protein product: CASSDLYRDEQYF.

This rearrangement joins TRBV29-1 to TRBJ1-2; no clear D. Per germline, CDR1 SQVTM and CDR2 ANQGSEA. The V gene lost 4 bases and the J gene lost 3 bases, with 18 bases spanning the gap. The CDR3 extends over 15 amino acids. In nucleotides, the CDR3 is TGCAGCGTTGTTGAGGGAGCAGGAATGGACTATGGCTACACCTTC. Its protein product is CSVVEGAGMDYGYTF.

Concerning this clone: Other DNA sequences in this sample translate to the same CDR3. The rearrangement uses TRBV24-1 and TRBJ2-3; TRBD2 matches at 7 bases. V shed 4 bases and J 1 base; nucleotides not matched to a gene: 1. Germline V CDR1 and CDR2: KGHDR, SFDVKD. This CDR3 region has 14 residues. CDR3 sequence reads: CATSESGGTDTQYF. The CDR3 DNA reads TGTGCCACCAGTGAGAGCGGGGGCACAGATACGCAGTATTTT.

This clone has just a few counts. The chain links TRBV27 to TRBJ2-1; the D gene is possibly TRBD1 (6 bases). CDR3 size: 15 residues. Germline CDR1 reads MNHEY; CDR2 reads SMNVEV (reference sequence). V lost 6 bases, J lost 9 bases, and 21 bases lay in between. CDR3 protein: CASSRTQGFPGEQFF. The CDR3 coding sequence is TGTGCCAGCAGCCGAACACAGGGTTTCCCCGGTGAGCAGTTCTTC.

The chain is built from TRBV19 and TRBJ1-2; TRBD1 matches at 9 bases. Germline V gives CDR1 LNHDA, CDR2 SQIVND (reference sequence). V gave up 6 bases and J gave up 0 bases; unmatched junction bases: 5. The CDR3 is 15 residues long. In DNA, the CDR3 is TGTGCCAGTAGCAGACAGGGGGTGTCTAACTATGGCTACACCTTC. Amino acids: CASSRQGVSNYGYTF.

The V call is TRBV19, the J call TRBJ1-1; TRBD1 matches at 8 bases. The CDR3 contains 19 residues. With 4 bases clipped from V and 0 bases from J, the junction kept 16 bases outside the gene matches. CDR1 and CDR2 from the germline V gene are LNHDA and SQIVND (reference sequence). In nucleotides, the CDR3 is TGTGCCAGTAGTACGAAATCCAGGGGGCGTGGGGCAATGAACACTGAAGCTTTCTTT. Translated, it gives CASSTKSRGRGAMNTEAFF. Using reference TRBV19 and TRBJ1-1 for the parts outside the CDR3, the full variable domain is DGGITQSPKYLFRKEGQNVTLSCEQNLNHDAMYWYRQDPGQGLRLIYYSQIVNDFQKGDIAEGYSVSREKKESFPLTVTSAQKNPTAFYLCASSTKSRGRGAMNTEAFFGQGTRLTVV.

The genes are TRBV5-1 and TRBJ2-1, with TRBD1 as a possible D gene (6 bases). The CDR3 contains 15 residues. From germline, CDR1 is SGHRS and CDR2 YFSETQ. Trimming pared 0 bases from V and 2 bases from J, leaving 9 bases between. The CDR3 reads CASSLEGDTYNEQFF. CDR3 coding DNA: TGCGCCAGCAGCTTGGAAGGGGACACCTACAATGAGCAGTTCTTC.

The chain joins TRBV6-5 to TRBJ1-2; possibly TRBD1 for D (5 bases). This CDR3 comprises 12 residues. CDR1 is MNHEY and CDR2 is SVGAGI in the germline V gene. V was trimmed by 6 bases and J by 4 bases, leaving 9 bases between them. CDR3 sequence: CASSGGGYGYTF. CDR3 bases: TGTGCCAGCAGCGGGGGAGGCTATGGCTACACCTTC.

V is TRBV29-1 and J is TRBJ2-7; a weak D match, TRBD1 (6 bases). The germline CDR1 and CDR2 sequences are SQVTM and ANQGSEA. V was trimmed by 5 bases and J by 2 bases, leaving 13 bases between them. This CDR3 has 13 amino acids. The chain's CDR3 is CSVQGHTTYEQYF. The CDR3 DNA is TGCAGCGTTCAGGGACATACCACCTACGAGCAGTACTTC.